These 23 T cell receptor beta chains originate from one sample sequenced in a study of cytotoxic CD8 clonotypes in ibrutinib-treated CLL. Data came from immunoSEQ multiplex PCR; TCRdb stores just in-frame clones and leaves some out. This table holds approximately 340,000 clones, 67% found once. Sample: PBMCs, taken after 36 months of ibrutinib treatment. Receptors originate from a human donor with chronic lymphocytic leukemia.

This chain links TRBV4-1 with TRBJ2-1, with 12 bases fitting TRBD2. The CDR3 covers 15 residues. With 2 bases clipped from V and 15 bases from J, the junction kept 11 bases outside the gene matches. Germline V lookup: CDR1 MGHRA, CDR2 YSYEKL. The CDR3 DNA reads as TGCGCCAGCAGCCAATCCTGGACTAGCGGGATTGATAGGTTCTTC. It yields the protein CASSQSWTSGIDRFF.

This clone appeared once. The rearrangement uses TRBV28 and TRBJ1-4; 7 bases agree with TRBD1. Germline CDR1 is MDHEN and CDR2 is SYDVKM. CDR3 length: 14 residues. V was clipped by 6 bases and J by 7 bases; unmatched bases: 8. CDR3 in DNA: TGTGCCAGCAGGGAACAGGGGCGAAGTGAAAAACTGTTTTTT. The encoded protein is CASREQGRSEKLFF. Together with reference TRBV28 and TRBJ1-4, the CDR3 gives the full variable domain: DVKVTQSSRYLVKRTGEKVFLECVQDMDHENMFWYRQDPGLGLRLIYFSYDVKMKEKGDIPEGYSVSREKKERFSLILESASTNQTSMYLCASREQGRSEKLFFGSGTQLSVL.

The chain links TRBV21-1 to TRBJ2-7. TRBV21-1 is marked as a pseudogene. CDR3 size: 14 residues. In DNA, the CDR3 is TGTGCCAGCAGCAAACGGGGCTTCCGCTGCGAGCAGTACTTC. Protein product: CASSKRGFRCEQYF.

In this sample, this clone turned up once. The chain is built from TRBV7-9 and TRBJ2-6, with a possible D match to TRBD2 (5 bases). The CDR3 contains 18 residues. Per germline, CDR1 SEHNR and CDR2 FQNEAQ (reference sequence). Trimming shortened V by 6 bases and J by 0 bases, and 18 bases separated the two germline ends. The CDR3 region is CASRPPGSEVSGANVLTF. CDR3 coding DNA: TGTGCCAGCAGACCACCGGGATCGGAAGTCTCTGGGGCCAACGTCCTGACTTTC.

This clone was found once. The junction does not match germline at one end; this may be a read error. The chain employs TRBV7-2 and TRBJ2-3, with 7 bases fitting TRBD2. Looked up from germline, CDR1 is SGHTA and CDR2 is FQGNSA. CDR3 size: 12 residues. The chain's CDR3 is CASSLAVGGPDF. CDR3 nucleotide sequence: TGTGCCAGCAGCTTAGCTGTGGGAGGGCCCGATTTT.

The gene calls are TRBV13 and TRBJ2-1, with 12 nucleotides matching TRBD2. Germline V gene sequence: CDR1 PRHDT, CDR2 FYEKMQ (reference sequence). V shed 0 bases, J shed 6 bases, and the junction held 0 bases outside the gene matches. This CDR3 is 15 amino acids long. This CDR3 is CASSLGLAGGNEQFF. The CDR3 region has the DNA TGTGCCAGCAGCTTAGGACTAGCGGGAGGCAATGAGCAGTTCTTC.

This chain links TRBV2 with TRBJ2-1; the D is unclear. Germline CDR1 reads SNHLY; CDR2 reads FYNNEI. This CDR3 is 12 amino acids long. Trimming cost V 5 bases and J 8 bases, with 10 bases left between them. Written as DNA, the CDR3 is TGTGCCAGCAGTTTCGAGTGGGATGAGCAGTTCTTC. Translated, it gives CASSFEWDEQFF.

This clone was picked up a small number of times. The rearrangement uses TRBV5-6 and TRBJ2-7; 7 nucleotides agree with TRBD2. V shed 4 bases, J shed 1 base, and the junction held 14 bases outside the gene matches. Germline V gene sequence: CDR1 SGHDT, CDR2 YYEEEE. The length of the CDR3 is 17 residues. The CDR3 reads CASSPLISLSGSYEQYF. The CDR3 nucleotides are TGTGCCAGCAGCCCCCTCATCTCCCTTAGCGGGTCCTACGAGCAGTACTTC.

The chain carries TRBV19 and TRBJ2-1; D call uncertain. CDR1 is LNHDA, CDR2 SQIVND, per germline (reference sequence). The CDR3 is made up of 12 amino acids. Trimming took off 5 bases at V and 7 bases at J, with 9 bases between the two ends. The chain's CDR3 is CASSWVGNEQFF. The CDR3, as DNA: TGTGCCAGTAGTTGGGTCGGAAATGAGCAGTTCTTC. The variable domain in full, completed from reference TRBV19 and TRBJ2-1, reads DGGITQSPKYLFRKEGQNVTLSCEQNLNHDAMYWYRQDPGQGLRLIYYSQIVNDFQKGDIAEGYSVSREKKESFPLTVTSAQKNPTAFYLCASSWVGNEQFFGPGTRLTVL.

This clone occurred a few times. The J gene is TRBJ1-5, the V gene TRBV7-8; 8 bases map to TRBD1. The CDR3 sequence is 15 residues long. The V gene's germline CDR1 is SGHVS and CDR2 FQNEAQ. V was clipped by 5 bases and J by 5 bases; unmatched bases: 8. The CDR3 region is CASSLGRTGHQPQHF. In nucleotides, the CDR3 is TGTGCCAGCAGCCTGGGACGGACAGGGCATCAGCCCCAGCATTTT.

CDR3 region: CASSISSEAGEQFF. The CDR3 nucleotides are TGTGCCAGCAGCATAAGTTCGGAGGCCGGTGAGCAGTTCTTC. This chain links TRBV11-2 with TRBJ2-1, with D maybe TRBD2 (5 bases). This CDR3 spans 14 amino acids. Germline V gene data show CDR1 as SGHAT and CDR2 as FQNNGV. V dropped 5 bases and J dropped 9 bases, with 17 bases sitting between them.

This chain connects TRBV13 to TRBJ1-1; D perhaps matches TRBD1 (5 bases). Germline CDR1 PRHDT, CDR2 FYEKMQ (reference sequence). V was clipped by 3 bases and J by 0 bases, with 11 bases between them. The CDR3 loop spans 15 amino acids. The CDR3 loop reads CASSFPQGLNTEAFF. The DNA for the CDR3 is TGTGCCAGCAGCTTCCCCCAGGGCTTGAACACTGAAGCTTTCTTT.

The V call is TRBV11-2, the J call TRBJ2-7, with unresolved D. CDR1 and CDR2 (germline): SGHAT, FQNNGV. The CDR3 is made up of 14 amino acids. V lost 4 bases to trimming and J lost 4 bases, with 14 bases between them. The DNA of the CDR3 is TGTGCCAGCAGCTCCCCGAGCTCCGCTTACGAGCAGTACTTC. This gives the protein CASSSPSSAYEQYF. Looking up the rest from reference TRBV11-2 and TRBJ2-7 gives the full variable domain: EAGVAQSPRYKIIEKRQSVAFWCNPISGHATLYWYQQILGQGPKLLIQFQNNGVVDDSQLPKDRFSAERLKGVDSTLKIQPAKLEDSAVYLCASSSPSSAYEQYFGPGTRLTVT.

As DNA, the CDR3 is TGTGCCAGCAGCTCGACACGGGACAGACATCAGCCCCAGCATTTT. This encodes CASSSTRDRHQPQHF. The V gene is TRBV11-2, the J gene TRBJ1-5, with 7 bases lining up with TRBD1. Germline assignment: CDR1 SGHAT and CDR2 FQNNGV. The CDR3 is 15 amino acids. The trim removed 4 bases at V and 5 bases at J, leaving 8 bases unmatched.

The CDR3 spells CASRLAGGNEQFF. The CDR3 DNA reads TGTGCCAGCAGACTAGCGGGCGGCAATGAGCAGTTCTTC. The chain combines TRBV25-1 with TRBJ2-1; 9 bases agree with TRBD2. Germline assignment: CDR1 MGHDK and CDR2 SYGVNS. The length of the CDR3 is 13 residues. Losses at the gene ends were 6 bases for V and 6 bases for J; bases not matched to a gene: 3.

The V call is TRBV4-1, the J call TRBJ2-2; 8 nucleotides align to TRBD1. Germline CDR1 is MGHRA and CDR2 is YSYEKL. V was clipped by 3 bases and J by 7 bases; unmatched bases: 10. This CDR3 contains 16 residues. Written as DNA, the CDR3 is TGCGCCAGCAGCCAGGCGGACAGGGCTAAGGGCGGGGAGCTGTTTTTT. Translated, it gives CASSQADRAKGGELFF.

This clone turned up a few times. The chain links TRBV10-1 to TRBJ2-3; 7 nucleotides align to TRBD2. J lost 2 bases, V lost 0 bases, and 5 bases had no gene match. The germline CDR1 and CDR2 sequences are WNHNN and SYGVQD (reference sequence). CDR3 length: 16 residues. The CDR3 coding sequence is TGCGCCAGCAGTGAGTCTAGGAGACTAGCCACAGATACGCAGTATTTT. This gives the protein CASSESRRLATDTQYF.

The chain is built from TRBV20-1 and TRBJ2-7; no definite D call. The CDR3 length is 10 residues. With 5 bases removed from V and 3 bases from J, the gap between germline ends came to 5 bases. In germline, CDR1 is DFQATT, CDR2 SNEGSKA (reference sequence). CDR3 bases: TGCAGTGCTCTCTTCTACGAGCAGTACTTC. Its translation: CSALFYEQYF.

This clone was detected a few times. The V gene is TRBV28, the J gene TRBJ2-4; possible D gene TRBD2, 7 bases. The germline V and J ends were trimmed by 6 bases and 8 bases, with 17 bases remaining between them. The germline gives CDR1 MDHEN, CDR2 SYDVKM. This CDR3 region has 14 residues. The CDR3: CASRRTTGRDIQYF. CDR3 bases: TGTGCCAGCAGGAGGACCACAGGGAGGGACATTCAGTACTTC.

The V and J genes are TRBV5-1 and TRBJ2-1; 16 bases match TRBD2. CDR1 and CDR2 (germline): SGHRS, YFSETQ. V gave up 4 bases and J gave up 1 base; unmatched junction bases: 5. CDR3 length: 18 residues. The CDR3 DNA reads TGCGCCAGCAGCGGGACTAGCGGGAGGGCTAGGTCCTACAATGAGCAGTTCTTC. Translation: CASSGTSGRARSYNEQFF.

The chain's CDR3 is CASSINPGSSYEQYF. The CDR3, as DNA: TGTGCCAGTAGTATAAACCCAGGGAGCTCCTACGAGCAGTACTTC. This chain uses TRBV19 with TRBJ2-7, with D perhaps assigned TRBD1 or TRBD2 (5 bases each). V gave up 2 bases and J gave up 0 bases, with 11 bases separating them. Germline values: CDR1 LNHDA, CDR2 SQIVND (reference sequence). The CDR3 is 15 amino acids.

This clone has a single count. The CDR3 DNA follows: TGCGCCAGCAGCCATTCGAGCTCTGGGGCCAACGTCCTGACTTTC. Protein product: CASSHSSSGANVLTF. The chain couples TRBV5-1 to TRBJ2-6; unclear D gene. V shed 4 bases and J shed 0 bases, with 8 bases lying between them. CDR1 and CDR2 from the germline V gene are SGHRS and YFSETQ. The CDR3 sequence is 15 residues long. Together with reference TRBV5-1 and TRBJ2-6, the CDR3 gives the full variable domain: KAGVTQTPRYLIKTRGQQVTLSCSPISGHRSVSWYQQTPGQGLQFLFEYFSETQRNKGNFPGRFSGRQFSNSRSEMNVSTLELGDSALYLCASSHSSSGANVLTFGAGSRLTVL.

The chain recombines TRBV15 with TRBJ2-7; 7 bases match TRBD2. The V gene's germline CDR1 is LNHNV and CDR2 YYDKDF (reference sequence). CDR3 size: 15 residues. The J segment lost 3 bases and the V segment lost 0 bases, leaving 5 bases of the junction unmatched. This CDR3 reads CATSRDWDYHYEQYF. The CDR3 coding sequence is TGTGCCACCAGCAGAGATTGGGACTACCACTACGAGCAGTACTTC.